This T cell receptor (beta chain) was recovered during a study of cytomegalovirus exposure and HLA in healthy donors. Regarding this clone: Its specificity is unknown.

Study-level points and caveats: Cytomegalovirus association was assigned to approximately 180 TCR beta chains.

This table comes from immunoSEQ multiplex PCR, and its TCRdb copy is limited to in-frame clones, with some not included. In the table there are about 160,000 clones, around 92% of which are singletons. CDR1 is MNHNY, CDR2 SVGAGI, per germline (reference sequence). Trimming stripped 2 bases from V and 7 bases from J, with 11 bases between. The CDR3 sequence is 14 residues long. The chain links TRBV6-6 to TRBJ2-2, with D possibly being TRBD2 (5 bases). The TCR originated in a man aged 18 to 35 in good health and CMV-seropositive. The source material was PBMCs. The CDR3 DNA is TGTGCCAGCAGTTACCGGCTCGCGGGCGGGGAGCTGTTTTTT. It codes for CASSYRLAGGELFF.